The next 7 T cell receptor beta chains were all read from a single sample in a study of metastatic and nonmetastatic thyroid tumors. TCRdb recomputed clones from the PCR reads via MiXCR. Seen here are approximately 13,000 clones, 20% to 25% observed once, and the top ten hold 3.6%. The entire patient cohort was treatment-naive prior to thyroid surgery. The sequenced material came from blood. The receptors shown here come from a female donor with papillary thyroid cancer or a benign thyroid nodule (not recorded which). Some clones in this sample may be carry-over from other donors' samples.

Only a few counts were recorded for this clone. This may arise from a read error, as a much more abundant clone is one base away. This chain connects TRBV19 to TRBJ2-3; D remains ambiguous. The CDR3 is 14 amino acids. Germline V lookup: CDR1 LNHDA, CDR2 SQIVND (reference sequence). The CDR3 loop is CASSMYRFTDTPYF. The DNA of the CDR3 is TGTGCCAGTAGTATGTATAGATTCACAGATACGCCGTATTTT.

For this clone: This sequence may be a read error, since a much larger clone differs from it by one base. J is TRBJ2-5 and V is TRBV5-8; a weak D match, TRBD1 (5 bases). The CDR3 sequence is 16 residues long. Germline V gene data show CDR1 as SGHTS and CDR2 as YDEGEE. The CDR3 region has the DNA TGTGCCAGCAGCTTGGTGGTCGGGCTAGGACAAGAGACCCGGTACTTC. Residues: CASSLVVGLGQETRYF.

On this clone: The CDR3 end shows no conserved phenylalanine or tryptophan, and so a read error is likely. The CDR3 DNA is TGTGCCAGCAACGGGGGTGTGTCTAGCATAGATACGCAGTATCTT. It encodes CASNGGVSSIDTQYL. The V gene is TRBV2, the J gene TRBJ2-3; a weak D match, TRBD2 (6 bases). This CDR3 has 15 residues. Germline CDR1 reads SNHLY; CDR2 reads FYNNEI.

In its sample, this clone is medium-sized. This rearrangement joins TRBV28 to TRBJ1-6; no clear D. Germline CDR1 and CDR2: MDHEN and SYDVKM. The CDR3 runs to 15 residues. V was trimmed by 6 bases and J by 0 bases, leaving 9 bases between them. CDR3 nucleotide sequence: TGTGCCAGCAGCCGGATACGCTCCTATAATTCACCCCTCCACTTT. Translated, it gives CASSRIRSYNSPLHF.

By sample fraction, this clone is medium-sized. The V and J genes are TRBV6-1 and TRBJ2-3, with D hard to call. CDR3 size: 12 residues. The germline CDR1 and CDR2 sequences are MNHNS and SASEGT. Trimming cost V 6 bases and J 4 bases, with 8 bases left between them. CDR3 in DNA: TGTGCCAGCAGCCCTGTGGCAGATACGCAGTATTTT. Translated, it gives CASSPVADTQYF.

This clone was observed at least ten times. The junction departs from the called germline gene at one end, perhaps through a read error. The chain combines TRBV11-2 with TRBJ2-7; the match to TRBD1 covers 7 bases. This CDR3 region has 11 residues. Germline V gene data show CDR1 as SGHAT and CDR2 as FQNNGV. The CDR3 DNA follows: TGTGCCAGCAGCCCCGACAGGGTTCCTGTTTTC. Translated: CASSPDRVPVF.

This clone was detected ten times or more. A read error may produce the germline difference seen at one junction end. This chain joins TRBV4-1 and TRBJ2-1; no clear D. CDR1 is MGHRA and CDR2 is YSYEKL in the germline V gene. This CDR3 has 16 amino acids. The CDR3 sequence: CASSQIGLVSHNEQFF. CDR3 nucleotides: TGCGCCAGCAGCCAAATTGGGCTAGTCTCCCACAATGAGCAGTTCTTC.